The text below deals with one T cell receptor beta chain. Its antigen is not identified. This specimen belongs to a study of T and B cells in COVID-19 patients. Study details: Critical illness requiring mechanical ventilation or extracorporeal membrane oxygenation affected three fifths of the roughly 20 active-infection patients. Nine tenths of the roughly 20 active-infection patients had comorbidities associated with unfavorable COVID-19 outcome.

TRB rearrangements were amplified by multiplex PCR with BIOMED2 TRB-A/B primers. In TCRdb, the multiplex PCR reads were re-called with MiXCR into one record per CDR3 protein. The data contain tens of thousands of distinct CDR3 sequences, about 32% of them singletons. From blood, about 220-500 ng of genomic DNA served as TRB template. Study-level findings and limits: CD4+, regulatory T cell, CD8+ and sorted SARS-CoV-2-responsive or tetramer+ T cells were not yet sequenced.

The sequence came from a human donor who had recovered from COVID-19. Specimen: blood.

The CDR3 region has the DNA TGTGCCAGCAGTTTAGCGTGGGGTGGCAATGAGCAGTTCTTC. Its translation is CASSLAWGGNEQFF. The chain has TRBV12-3 or TRBV12-4 and TRBJ2-1; D remains unclear. This CDR3 spans 14 amino acids. Trimming took off 0 bases at V and 6 bases at J, with 9 bases between the two ends.